This entry lists 7 T cell receptor beta chains sequenced from one sample in a study of T cells in Graves' hyperthyroidism and ophthalmopathy. There were TCR beta CDR3 regions amplified from RNA transcripts. The primer set for the first-round RT-PCR of the TCR CDR3 was HTBI. A single record per CDR3 protein comes from TCRdb applying MiXCR to the multiplex PCR reads. The profile shows a few hundred thousand distinct CDR3 sequences, around 42% of them singletons. The sequenced sample consisted of peripheral blood or thyroid tissue (not recorded which). These receptor sequences come from a woman between 18 and 29 years old with Graves' hyperthyroidism.

This clonotype was picked up many times. This chain connects TRBV6-5 to TRBJ2-5; D is ambiguous. Germline CDR1 MNHEY, CDR2 SVGAGI. The CDR3 loop spans 13 amino acids. Trimming removed 2 bases at V and 2 bases at J, with 6 bases between. The CDR3 DNA reads as TGTGCCAGCAGTTACGCCCCACAAGAGACCCAGTACTTC. Translated: CASSYAPQETQYF.

The genes are TRBV2 and TRBJ2-7; D ambiguous. Trimming cost V 1 base and J 1 base, with 8 bases left between them. CDR1 and CDR2 (germline): SNHLY, FYNNEI. The CDR3 is 14 amino acids. The CDR3 nucleotides are TGTGCCAGCAGTGAAGGGGTCAGGTCCTACGAGCAGTACTTC. The encoded protein is CASSEGVRSYEQYF.

The chain joins TRBV10-3 to TRBJ2-5; a weak D match, TRBD1 (5 bases). CDR1 ENHRY and CDR2 SYGVKD come from the germline V gene. The CDR3 length is 15 residues. V was trimmed by 1 base and J by 5 bases, leaving 14 bases between them. The CDR3 is CAISELDMGSETQYF. In nucleotides, the CDR3 is TGTGCCATCAGTGAGTTGGACATGGGGTCCGAGACCCAGTACTTC.

In its sample, this clonotype was seen many times. This chain joins TRBV24-1 and TRBJ2-2; 7 bases agree with TRBD2. The trim removed 3 bases at V and 0 bases at J, leaving 21 bases unmatched. The CDR3 loop spans 22 amino acids. Germline V gene data show CDR1 as KGHDR and CDR2 as SFDVKD. CDR3 amino acids: CATSDPRIRGGEAGANTGELFF. CDR3 bases: TGTGCCACCAGTGATCCGCGAATTAGGGGAGGGGAAGCGGGCGCGAACACCGGGGAGCTGTTTTTT.

This clonotype was observed many times. The V gene is TRBV2, the J gene TRBJ2-7, with D possibly matching TRBD2 (5 bases). Germline-derived CDR1 and CDR2 are SNHLY and FYNNEI. The CDR3 has 14 amino acids. Trimming stripped 3 bases from V and 0 bases from J, with 9 bases between. CDR3 sequence (DNA): TGTGCCAGCAGTGAGGATCGGGGCTCCTACGAGCAGTACTTC. Amino acid sequence: CASSEDRGSYEQYF.

This clonotype was recorded many times. This chain connects TRBV6-5 to TRBJ2-5; perhaps TRBD2 as D (6 bases). Germline V gene sequence: CDR1 MNHEY, CDR2 SVGAGI. CDR3 length equals 14 residues. V was trimmed by 3 bases and J by 7 bases, leaving 15 bases between them. CDR3 sequence (DNA): TGTGCCAGCAGTTATGGGAACGAGGAGGGGACCCAGTACTTC. The encoded protein is CASSYGNEEGTQYF.

This clonotype was counted many times. V and J are TRBV15 and TRBJ1-2; tentative D call: TRBD1 (6 bases). The CDR3 has 13 amino acids. V was pared by 2 bases and J by 8 bases, with 12 bases between. Germline CDR1 and CDR2: LNHNV and YYDKDF (reference sequence). Here the CDR3 reads CATSRTGMGGYTF. The CDR3 region has the DNA TGTGCCACCAGCAGAACAGGGATGGGAGGCTACACCTTC.